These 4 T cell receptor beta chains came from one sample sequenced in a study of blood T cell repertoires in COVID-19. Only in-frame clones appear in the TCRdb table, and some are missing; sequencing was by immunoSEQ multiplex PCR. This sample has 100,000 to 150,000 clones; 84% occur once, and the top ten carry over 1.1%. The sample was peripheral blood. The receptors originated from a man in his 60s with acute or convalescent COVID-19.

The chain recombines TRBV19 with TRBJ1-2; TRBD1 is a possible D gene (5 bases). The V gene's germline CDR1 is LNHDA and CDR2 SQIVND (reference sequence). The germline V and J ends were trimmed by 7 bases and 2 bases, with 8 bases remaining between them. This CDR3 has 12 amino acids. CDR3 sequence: CASMEGNYGYTF. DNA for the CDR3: TGTGCCAGTATGGAGGGGAACTATGGCTACACCTTC.

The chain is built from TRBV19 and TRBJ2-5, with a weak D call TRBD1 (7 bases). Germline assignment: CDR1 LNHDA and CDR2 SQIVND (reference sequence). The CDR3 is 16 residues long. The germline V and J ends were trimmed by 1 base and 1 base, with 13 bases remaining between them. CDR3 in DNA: TGTGCCAGTAGTATAGGGGCGGGACAGCGCCAAGAGACCCAGTACTTC. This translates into CASSIGAGQRQETQYF.

CDR3 protein: CASSVSGTDPPSLWRTF. CDR3 nucleotides: TGTGCCAGCAGCGTATCTGGGACAGACCCGCCCTCTCTATGGCGCACCTTC. The genes are TRBV9 and TRBJ1-2; 7 nucleotides agree with TRBD1. With 1 base clipped from V and 13 bases from J, the junction kept 22 bases outside the gene matches. The CDR3 is made up of 17 amino acids. Germline CDR1 SGDLS, CDR2 YYNGEE.

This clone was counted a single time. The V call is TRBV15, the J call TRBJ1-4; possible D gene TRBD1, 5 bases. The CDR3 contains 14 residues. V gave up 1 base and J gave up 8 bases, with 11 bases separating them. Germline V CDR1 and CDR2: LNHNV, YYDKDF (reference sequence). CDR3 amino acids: CATSRVGGEEKLFF. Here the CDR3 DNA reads TGTGCCACCAGCAGAGTGGGAGGGGAAGAAAAACTGTTTTTT.